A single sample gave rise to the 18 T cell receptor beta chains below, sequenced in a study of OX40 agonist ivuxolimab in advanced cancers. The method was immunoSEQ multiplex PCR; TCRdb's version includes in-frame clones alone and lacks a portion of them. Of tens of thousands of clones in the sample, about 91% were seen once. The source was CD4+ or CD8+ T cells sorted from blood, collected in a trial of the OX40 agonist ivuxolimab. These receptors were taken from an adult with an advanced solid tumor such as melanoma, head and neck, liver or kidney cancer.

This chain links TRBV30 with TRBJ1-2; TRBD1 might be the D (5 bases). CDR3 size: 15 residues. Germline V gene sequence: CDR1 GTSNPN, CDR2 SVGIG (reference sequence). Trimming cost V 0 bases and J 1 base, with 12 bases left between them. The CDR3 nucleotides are TGTGCCTGGAGTGTGTGGGCAGGGAGTAACTATGGCTACACCTTC. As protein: CAWSVWAGSNYGYTF. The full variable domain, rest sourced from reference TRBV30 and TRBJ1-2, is SQTIHQWPATLVQPVGSPLSLECTVEGTSNPNLYWYRQAAGRGLQLLFYSVGIGQISSEVPQNLSASRPQDRQFILSSKKLLLSDSGFYLCAWSVWAGSNYGYTFGSGTRLTVV.

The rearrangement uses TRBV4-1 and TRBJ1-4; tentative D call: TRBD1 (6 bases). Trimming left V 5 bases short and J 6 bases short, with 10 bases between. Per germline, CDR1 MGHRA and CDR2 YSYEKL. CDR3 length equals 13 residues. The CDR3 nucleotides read TGCGCCAGCAGCGCGGGGGCGCATGAAAAACTGTTTTTT. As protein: CASSAGAHEKLFF.

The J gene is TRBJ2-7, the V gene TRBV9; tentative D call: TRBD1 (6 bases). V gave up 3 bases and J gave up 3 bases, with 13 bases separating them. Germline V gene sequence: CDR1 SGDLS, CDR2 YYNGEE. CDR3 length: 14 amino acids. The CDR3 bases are TGTGCCAGCAGCGCGAGAGACAGGATCTACGAGCAGTACTTC. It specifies CASSARDRIYEQYF.

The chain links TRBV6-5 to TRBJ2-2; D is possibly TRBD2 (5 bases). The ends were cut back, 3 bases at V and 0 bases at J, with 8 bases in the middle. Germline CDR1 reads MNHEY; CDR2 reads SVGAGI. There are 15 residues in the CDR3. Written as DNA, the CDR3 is TGTGCCAGCAGTTATAGTAGCGCGAACACCGGGGAGCTGTTTTTT. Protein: CASSYSSANTGELFF.

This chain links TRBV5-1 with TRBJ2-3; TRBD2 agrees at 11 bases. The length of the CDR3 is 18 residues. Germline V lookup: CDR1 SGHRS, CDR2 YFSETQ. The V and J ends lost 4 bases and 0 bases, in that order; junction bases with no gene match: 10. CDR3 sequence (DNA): TGCGCCAGCAGCCCAGGACTAGCGGGCGTTTCTAGCACAGATACGCAGTATTTT. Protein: CASSPGLAGVSSTDTQYF.

CDR3: CAIRREGILNEQFF. In DNA, the CDR3 is TGTGCCATCAGGAGAGAGGGTATCCTAAATGAGCAGTTCTTC. This chain links TRBV10-3 with TRBJ2-1; D is perhaps TRBD2 (5 bases). This CDR3 spans 14 amino acids. Germline values: CDR1 ENHRY, CDR2 SYGVKD. Trimming shortened V by 6 bases and J by 7 bases, and 16 bases separated the two germline ends.

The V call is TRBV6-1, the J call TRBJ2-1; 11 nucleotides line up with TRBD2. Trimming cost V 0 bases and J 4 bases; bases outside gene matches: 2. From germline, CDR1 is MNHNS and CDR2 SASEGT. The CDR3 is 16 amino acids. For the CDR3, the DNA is TGTGCCAGCAGTGAAGCCCTAGCGGGAGGATACAATGAGCAGTTCTTC. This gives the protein CASSEALAGGYNEQFF.

In nucleotides, the CDR3 is TGCGCCAGCAGCCAAGATGGGGTTGATGAGCAGTTCTTC. This translates into CASSQDGVDEQFF. The chain is built from TRBV4-1 and TRBJ2-1; D is ambiguous. Per the germline V gene, CDR1 is MGHRA and CDR2 is YSYEKL. This CDR3 comprises 13 residues. The ends were cut back, 0 bases at V and 8 bases at J, with 8 bases in the middle.

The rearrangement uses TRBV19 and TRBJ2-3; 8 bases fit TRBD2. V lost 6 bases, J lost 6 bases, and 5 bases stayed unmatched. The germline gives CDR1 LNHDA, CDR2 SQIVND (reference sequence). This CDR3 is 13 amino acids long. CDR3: CASSGRALDTQYF. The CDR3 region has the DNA TGTGCCAGTAGCGGGAGGGCCTTGGATACGCAGTATTTT. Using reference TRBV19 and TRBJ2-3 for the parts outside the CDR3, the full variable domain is DGGITQSPKYLFRKEGQNVTLSCEQNLNHDAMYWYRQDPGQGLRLIYYSQIVNDFQKGDIAEGYSVSREKKESFPLTVTSAQKNPTAFYLCASSGRALDTQYFGPGTRLTVL.

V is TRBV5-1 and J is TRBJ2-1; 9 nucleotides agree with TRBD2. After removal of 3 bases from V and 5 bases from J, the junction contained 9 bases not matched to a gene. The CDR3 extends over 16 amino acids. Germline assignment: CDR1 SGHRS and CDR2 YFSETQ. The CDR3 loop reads CASSSGGGGANNEQFF. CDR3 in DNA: TGCGCCAGCAGCTCTGGGGGCGGGGGGGCGAACAATGAGCAGTTCTTC.

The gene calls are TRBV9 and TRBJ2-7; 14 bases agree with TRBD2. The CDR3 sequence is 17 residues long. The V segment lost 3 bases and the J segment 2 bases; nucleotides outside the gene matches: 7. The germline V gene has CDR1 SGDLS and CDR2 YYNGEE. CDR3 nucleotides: TGTGCCAGCAGCGGCGGGACTAGCGGGAGAGGGGCCTACGAGCAGTACTTC. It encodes CASSGGTSGRGAYEQYF.

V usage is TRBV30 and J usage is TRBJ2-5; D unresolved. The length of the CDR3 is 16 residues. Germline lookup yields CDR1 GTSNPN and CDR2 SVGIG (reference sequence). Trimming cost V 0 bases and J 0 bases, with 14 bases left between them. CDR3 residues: CAWSVWGSKYQETQYF. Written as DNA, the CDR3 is TGTGCCTGGAGTGTTTGGGGTTCCAAGTACCAAGAGACCCAGTACTTC.

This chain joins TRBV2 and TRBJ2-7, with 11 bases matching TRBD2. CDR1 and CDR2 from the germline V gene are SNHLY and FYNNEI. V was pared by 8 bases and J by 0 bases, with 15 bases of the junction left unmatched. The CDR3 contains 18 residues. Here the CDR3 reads CASSGGTSGSLSSYEQYF. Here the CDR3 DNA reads TGTGCCAGCTCGGGGGGGACTAGCGGTTCATTGAGCTCCTACGAGCAGTACTTC.

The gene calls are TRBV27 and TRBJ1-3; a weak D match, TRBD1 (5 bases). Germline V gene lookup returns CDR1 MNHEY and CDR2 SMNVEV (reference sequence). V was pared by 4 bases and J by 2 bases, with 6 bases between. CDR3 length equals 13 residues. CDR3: CASSSGTGNTIYF. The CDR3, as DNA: TGTGCCAGCAGTTCAGGGACTGGAAACACCATATATTTT.

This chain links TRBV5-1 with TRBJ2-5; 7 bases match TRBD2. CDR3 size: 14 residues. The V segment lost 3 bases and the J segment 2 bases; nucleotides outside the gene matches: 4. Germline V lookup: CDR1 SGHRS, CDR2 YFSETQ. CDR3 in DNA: TGCGCCAGCAGCTCAGGGAGGGGACAAGAGACCCAGTACTTC. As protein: CASSSGRGQETQYF.

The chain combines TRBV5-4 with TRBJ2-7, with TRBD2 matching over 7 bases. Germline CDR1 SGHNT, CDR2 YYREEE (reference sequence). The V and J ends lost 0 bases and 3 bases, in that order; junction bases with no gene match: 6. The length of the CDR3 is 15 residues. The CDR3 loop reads CASSLEAGLNYEQYF. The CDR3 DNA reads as TGTGCCAGCAGCTTGGAAGCGGGGCTTAACTACGAGCAGTACTTC.

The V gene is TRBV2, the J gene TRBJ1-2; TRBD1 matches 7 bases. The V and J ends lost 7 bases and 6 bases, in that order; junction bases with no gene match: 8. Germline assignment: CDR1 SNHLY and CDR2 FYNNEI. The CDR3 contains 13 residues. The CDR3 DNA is TGTGCCAGCACCGAAGGGGGCGACGATGGCTACACCTTC. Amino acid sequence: CASTEGGDDGYTF.

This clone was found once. The CDR3 DNA is TGTGCCAGCAGCGTAGCCGGGACAGGGTTGGCGGCCGGGTCCGGGGAGCTGTTTTTT. Protein product: CASSVAGTGLAAGSGELFF. This chain joins TRBV9 and TRBJ2-2, with 9 bases that match TRBD1. The ends lost 0 bases at V and 6 bases at J; junction bases unmatched: 15. The length of the CDR3 is 19 residues. Germline V CDR1 and CDR2: SGDLS, YYNGEE.